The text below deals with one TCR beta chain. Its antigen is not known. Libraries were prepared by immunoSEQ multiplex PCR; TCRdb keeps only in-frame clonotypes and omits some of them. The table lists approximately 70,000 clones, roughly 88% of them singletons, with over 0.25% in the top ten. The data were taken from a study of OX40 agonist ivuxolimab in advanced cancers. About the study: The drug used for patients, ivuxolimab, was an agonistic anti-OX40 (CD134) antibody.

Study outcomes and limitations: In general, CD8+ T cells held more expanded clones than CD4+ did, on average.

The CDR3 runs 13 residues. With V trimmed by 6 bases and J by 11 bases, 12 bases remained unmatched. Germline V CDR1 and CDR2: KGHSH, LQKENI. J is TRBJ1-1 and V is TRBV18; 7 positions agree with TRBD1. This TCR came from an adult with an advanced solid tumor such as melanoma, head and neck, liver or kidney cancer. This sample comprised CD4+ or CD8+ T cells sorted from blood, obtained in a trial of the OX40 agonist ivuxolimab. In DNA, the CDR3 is TGTGCCAGCTCCCCAGAGAGGGGGCTGGTGGCTTTCTTT. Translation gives CASSPERGLVAFF. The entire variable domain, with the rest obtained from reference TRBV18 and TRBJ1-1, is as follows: NAGVMQNPRHLVRRRGQEARLRCSPMKGHSHVYWYRQLPEEGLKFMVYLQKENIIDESGMPKERFSAEFPKEGPSILRIQQVVRGDSAAYFCASSPERGLVAFFGQGTRLTVV.